These 24 T cell receptor beta chains came from one sample sequenced in a study of cytomegalovirus exposure and HLA in healthy donors. Amplification used 60 Vbeta primers and 13 Jbeta primers. Data came from immunoSEQ multiplex PCR; TCRdb stores just in-frame clones and leaves some out. Found here are 150,000 or so clones, about two thirds of them singletons; the top ten hold 1.5% to 2%. The sequencing sample was made of PBMCs. The receptors here all came from a woman aged 18-29 years in good health and CMV-seronegative.

This chain links TRBV4-1 with TRBJ1-5; D unresolved. CDR1 is MGHRA and CDR2 is YSYEKL in the germline V gene. Trimming cost V 1 base and J 5 bases, with 6 bases left between them. This CDR3 spans 13 amino acids. The CDR3 region is CASSQAIYQPQHF. The CDR3 nucleotides are TGCGCCAGCAGCCAAGCCATTTATCAGCCCCAGCATTTT.

This clone has only a few counts. The V call is TRBV14, the J call TRBJ2-1, with a weak D call TRBD2 (7 bases). Trimming left V 4 bases short and J 6 bases short, with 16 bases between. The CDR3 contains 15 residues. The germline V gene encodes CDR1 SGHDN and CDR2 FVKESK. The CDR3 protein is CASSPWGGRANEQFF. The CDR3 region has the DNA TGTGCCAGCAGCCCGTGGGGGGGGCGGGCCAATGAGCAGTTCTTC.

This clone was detected only a few times. The chain joins TRBV5-4 to TRBJ1-2; D possibly corresponds to TRBD1 (5 bases). Germline assignment: CDR1 SGHNT and CDR2 YYREEE (reference sequence). The CDR3 loop spans 13 amino acids. The V end was cut by 2 bases, the J end by 5 bases, with 10 bases between. CDR3 protein: CASSFTGTYGYTF. In DNA form, the CDR3 reads TGTGCCAGCAGCTTCACAGGTACTTATGGCTACACCTTC.

This chain joins TRBV4-1 and TRBJ1-2; tentative D call: TRBD1 (6 bases). V lost 4 bases to trimming and J lost 1 base, with 13 bases between them. This CDR3 is 15 amino acids long. Germline assignment: CDR1 MGHRA and CDR2 YSYEKL. Written as DNA, the CDR3 is TGCGCCAGCAGCCGGGACACTGATGTTAACTATGGCTACACCTTC. Translation: CASSRDTDVNYGYTF.

The chain couples TRBV5-1 to TRBJ1-2; no definite D call. Deletions cut 0 bases from V and 7 bases from J, with 13 bases between. The CDR3 has 14 amino acids. The germline gives CDR1 SGHRS, CDR2 YFSETQ. The CDR3 nucleotides read TGCGCCAGCAGCTTGGAATATAGGGAGGGTGGCTACACCTTC. Translation gives CASSLEYREGGYTF.

The V call is TRBV11-2, the J call TRBJ2-2; D gene uncertain. With 4 bases removed from V and 2 bases from J, the gap between germline ends came to 17 bases. The CDR3 is 17 amino acids. The germline CDR1 and CDR2 sequences are SGHAT and FQNNGV. In DNA, the CDR3 is TGTGCCAGCAGCTCGGTACGATTTAGGAGAAACACCGGGGAGCTGTTTTTT. It codes for CASSSVRFRRNTGELFF.

The rearrangement joins TRBV7-3 to TRBJ1-1, with D hard to call. V dropped 5 bases and J dropped 0 bases, with 7 bases sitting between them. Germline values: CDR1 SGHTA, CDR2 FQGTGA. This CDR3 has 13 residues. CDR3 sequence reads: CASSPQMNTEAFF. DNA of the CDR3: TGTGCCAGCAGCCCGCAGATGAACACTGAAGCTTTCTTT.

The J gene is TRBJ2-2, the V gene TRBV12-5, with D uncertain. CDR1 LGHNT and CDR2 FRNRAP come from the germline V gene. The CDR3 covers 14 residues. Trimming removed 3 bases at V and 2 bases at J, with 7 bases between. Written as DNA, the CDR3 is TGTGCTAGTGGTTTTCGGAGAAACACCGGGGAGCTGTTTTTT. Amino acids: CASGFRRNTGELFF.

This clone has just a few counts. This chain links TRBV6-4 with TRBJ2-1; TRBD2 aligns across 9 bases. The CDR3 loop spans 15 amino acids. Germline trimming cut 3 bases from V and 6 bases from J; bases unmatched to any gene: 6. Germline CDR1 and CDR2: MRHNA and SNTAGT. CDR3 in DNA: TGTGCCAGCAGTGAGGAGGCTAGCGGGATCAATGAGCAGTTCTTC. Translated: CASSEEASGINEQFF.

The chain carries TRBV7-9 and TRBJ1-2, with a weak D call TRBD1 (5 bases). Trimming stripped 6 bases from V and 3 bases from J, with 20 bases between. The CDR3 consists of 16 residues. Germline V gene lookup returns CDR1 SEHNR and CDR2 FQNEAQ (reference sequence). CDR3 region: CASRLPSDSSDYGYTF. As DNA, the CDR3 is TGTGCCAGCAGGTTACCGTCAGACAGTTCGGACTATGGCTACACCTTC.

This rearrangement joins TRBV5-4 to TRBJ2-5; no firm D call. Trimming pared 2 bases from V and 7 bases from J, leaving 15 bases between. This CDR3 comprises 14 residues. CDR1 SGHNT and CDR2 YYREEE come from the germline V gene (reference sequence). The chain's CDR3 is CASSFDTNRRTQYF. CDR3 bases: TGTGCCAGCAGCTTCGATACAAATCGTCGGACCCAGTACTTC.

The chain combines TRBV6-5 with TRBJ1-2; D is possibly TRBD1 (6 bases). CDR3 size: 16 residues. The germline V gene has CDR1 MNHEY and CDR2 SVGAGI. Trimming cost V 0 bases and J 0 bases, with 11 bases left between them. The CDR3 DNA sequence: TGTGCCAGCAGTTACTCGCAGGGGACCTCTAACTATGGCTACACCTTC. Protein sequence: CASSYSQGTSNYGYTF.

The chain recombines TRBV18 with TRBJ2-7; 10 positions agree with TRBD2. Germline values: CDR1 KGHSH, CDR2 LQKENI. Trimming at V came to 6 bases and at J to 2 bases, leaving 16 bases not matched to a gene. This CDR3 has 18 amino acids. In nucleotides, the CDR3 is TGTGCCAGCTCCACCCGGGGCCTAGCGGGAGAGGCACCCTACGAGCAGTACGTC. Translating gives CASSTRGLAGEAPYEQYV.

The chain joins TRBV23-1 to TRBJ1-5, with 9 bases fitting TRBD1. TRBV23-1 is flagged as an ORF with uncertain function. J lost 2 bases, V lost 4 bases, and 9 bases had no gene match. The CDR3 totals 17 residues. CDR3 DNA: TGCGCCAGCAGTCGACCCTACAGGGGGCGAGGCAATCAGCCCCAGCATTTT. Translation: CASSRPYRGRGNQPQHF.

V and J are TRBV19 and TRBJ2-1, with 8 bases that match TRBD2. The CDR3 contains 16 residues. Germline trimming cut 3 bases from V and 2 bases from J; bases unmatched to any gene: 6. Germline V lookup: CDR1 LNHDA, CDR2 SQIVND (reference sequence). CDR3 DNA: TGTGCCAGTAGTATCGGGGGGGTGGCGGCCTACAATGAGCAGTTCTTC. It yields the protein CASSIGGVAAYNEQFF.

The chain combines TRBV27 with TRBJ1-1; tentative D call: TRBD1 (6 bases). Germline V gene lookup returns CDR1 MNHEY and CDR2 SMNVEV (reference sequence). This CDR3 has 14 amino acids. Trimming stripped 2 bases from V and 1 base from J, with 8 bases between. CDR3 in DNA: TGTGCCAGCAGTTTACTGGACAGGAACACTGAAGCTTTCTTT. Residues: CASSLLDRNTEAFF.

The chain employs TRBV7-2 and TRBJ2-7; 7 bases line up with TRBD1. The CDR3 runs to 14 residues. V gave up 1 base and J gave up 3 bases; unmatched junction bases: 3. Germline lookup yields CDR1 SGHTA and CDR2 FQGNSA. The CDR3 DNA is TGTGCCAGCAGCTTAGGGCCAGGGGGCTACGAGCAGTACTTC. Translated, it gives CASSLGPGGYEQYF.

This clone was detected only a few times. The chain combines TRBV7-8 with TRBJ1-5, with TRBD1 matching 7 bases. The germline gives CDR1 SGHVS, CDR2 FQNEAQ. Germline trimming cut 5 bases from V and 0 bases from J; bases unmatched to any gene: 4. The CDR3 loop spans 15 amino acids. DNA for the CDR3: TGTGCCAGCAGCCTGACAGGGATTAGCAATCAGCCCCAGCATTTT. It specifies CASSLTGISNQPQHF.

This clone was seen a handful of times. CDR3 residues: CASSTRLAGLETQYF. DNA of the CDR3: TGTGCCAGCAGTACCAGACTAGCGGGGTTGGAGACCCAGTACTTC. The rearrangement links TRBV6-5 to TRBJ2-5, with TRBD2 matching over 11 bases. The germline gives CDR1 MNHEY, CDR2 SVGAGI. The CDR3 has 15 residues. V was pared by 5 bases and J by 5 bases, with 7 bases of the junction left unmatched.

About this clone: The junction differs from germline at one of its ends, possibly a read error. The chain is built from TRBV18 and TRBJ2-4; TRBD1 matches 7 bases. Germline lookup yields CDR1 KGHSH and CDR2 LQKENI. The CDR3 runs to 15 residues. CDR3 protein: CASSPPGRGLNSQYF. CDR3 nucleotide sequence: TGTGCCAGCTCACCACCGGGAAGGGGGCTGAACAGTCAGTACTTC. The full variable domain, its missing parts supplied by reference TRBV18 and TRBJ2-4, is NAGVMQNPRHLVRRRGQEARLRCSPMKGHSHVYWYRQLPEEGLKFMVYLQKENIIDESGMPKERFSAEFPKEGPSILRIQQVVRGDSAAYFCASSPPGRGLNSQYFGAGTRLSVL.

The V call is TRBV29-1, the J call TRBJ1-1, with TRBD1 identical over 7 bases. Germline CDR1 is SQVTM and CDR2 is ANQGSEA. Losses at the gene ends were 7 bases for V and 1 base for J; bases not matched to a gene: 6. The CDR3 has 13 residues. CDR3 residues: CSAKGQQNTEAFF. The CDR3 DNA reads as TGCAGCGCTAAGGGACAGCAGAACACTGAAGCTTTCTTT.

This clone was counted a single time. The chain joins TRBV7-2 to TRBJ2-2, with D tentatively TRBD1 (6 bases). Between the trimmed V and J ends, which lost 2 bases and 1 base, there was a span of 17 bases. Germline V gene lookup returns CDR1 SGHTA and CDR2 FQGNSA. This CDR3 comprises 18 residues. CDR3 region: CASSLLHLGQLNTGELFF. For the CDR3, the DNA is TGTGCCAGCAGCTTATTGCATCTTGGACAGCTGAACACCGGGGAGCTGTTTTTT.

The chain carries TRBV9 and TRBJ2-5, with D possibly TRBD2 on 5 matching bases. Per germline, CDR1 SGDLS and CDR2 YYNGEE. Trimming stripped 3 bases from V and 5 bases from J, with 14 bases between. The CDR3 is 14 amino acids. In DNA form, the CDR3 reads TGTGCCAGCAGCGCCCCGAGGGCGTTGGAGACCCAGTACTTC. Translating it yields CASSAPRALETQYF. Full variable domain (missing parts from reference TRBV9 and TRBJ2-5): DSGVTQTPKHLITATGQRVTLRCSPRSGDLSVYWYQQSLDQGLQFLIQYYNGEERAKGNILERFSAQQFPDLHSELNLSSLELGDSALYFCASSAPRALETQYFGPGTRLLVL.

The J gene is TRBJ2-1, the V gene TRBV5-4, with TRBD1 matching 9 bases. There are 17 residues in the CDR3. V lost 0 bases, J lost 3 bases, and 7 bases stayed unmatched. Germline-derived CDR1 and CDR2 are SGHNT and YYREEE (reference sequence). The CDR3 DNA reads TGTGCCAGCAGCTTGGAGGTGGGGGGACAGGGCTACAATGAGCAGTTCTTC. Its translation: CASSLEVGGQGYNEQFF.